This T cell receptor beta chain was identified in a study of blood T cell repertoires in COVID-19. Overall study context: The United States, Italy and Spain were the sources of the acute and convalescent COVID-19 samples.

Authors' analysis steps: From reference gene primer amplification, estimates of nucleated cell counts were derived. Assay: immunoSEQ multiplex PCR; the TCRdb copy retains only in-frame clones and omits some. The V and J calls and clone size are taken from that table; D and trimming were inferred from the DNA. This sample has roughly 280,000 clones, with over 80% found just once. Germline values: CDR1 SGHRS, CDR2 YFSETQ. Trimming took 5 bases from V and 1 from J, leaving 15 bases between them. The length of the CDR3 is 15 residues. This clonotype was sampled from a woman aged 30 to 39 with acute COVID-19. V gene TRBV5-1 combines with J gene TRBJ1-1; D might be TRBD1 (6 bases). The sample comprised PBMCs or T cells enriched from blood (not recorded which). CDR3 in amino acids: CASSRGDRRNTEAFF. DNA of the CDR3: TGCGCCAGCAGTCGGGGTGACAGGAGGAACACTGAAGCTTTCTTT.